This TCR beta chain was found in a study of vaccination and CD4 T cells after COVID-19. Researchers used the Oncomine TCR Beta short-read assay to sequence DNA from cultured CD4+ T cells. TCRdb fed the PCR reads into MiXCR, producing one record per CDR3 protein. Of 17,000 or so distinct CDR3 sequences listed, approximately 45% are singletons. About this clonotype itself: What it binds is not known.

Treatment of the sample: roughly ten-day PBMC culture with coronavirus spike peptide pools or control peptides (ViraFEST assay). Germline lookup yields CDR1 MNHEY and CDR2 SVGEGT. V gave up 6 bases and J gave up 0 bases, with 15 bases separating them. This CDR3 spans 16 amino acids. The receptor was derived from a human donor who had recovered from COVID-19. This chain links TRBV6-2 or TRBV6-3 with TRBJ1-5, with D possibly being TRBD1 (5 bases). Specimen: CD4+ T cells from blood, cultured in vitro, collected before SARS-CoV-2 vaccination. The CDR3 nucleotides read TGTGCCAGCAGACCTCCTGACAGATATAGCAATCAGCCCCAGCATTTT. This codes for CASRPPDRYSNQPQHF.